The 14 T cell receptor beta chains below were found in one sample sequenced in a study of OX40 agonist ivuxolimab in advanced cancers. Only in-frame clones appear in the TCRdb table, and some are missing; sequencing was by immunoSEQ multiplex PCR. The table records 30,000 to 40,000 clones, approximately 84% of them present only once. The specimen was CD4+ or CD8+ T cells sorted from blood, collected in a trial of the OX40 agonist ivuxolimab. Receptors originate from an adult with an advanced solid tumor such as melanoma, head and neck, liver or kidney cancer.

The genes are TRBV10-3 and TRBJ1-1; D unclear. Per the germline V gene, CDR1 is ENHRY and CDR2 is SYGVKD. V lost 3 bases and J 0 bases, leaving 8 bases between the germline ends. This CDR3 has 14 residues. The CDR3 DNA is TGTGCCATCAGTGAAGGAGGGATGAACACTGAAGCTTTCTTT. As protein: CAISEGGMNTEAFF.

V usage is TRBV4-1 and J usage is TRBJ1-2, with a possible D match to TRBD1 (5 bases). This CDR3 is 17 amino acids long. The V gene lost 0 bases and the J gene lost 0 bases, with 14 bases spanning the gap. Germline loops: CDR1 MGHRA, CDR2 YSYEKL. CDR3 amino acids: CASSQEVRGGANYGYTF. CDR3 bases: TGCGCCAGCAGCCAAGAGGTTCGGGGGGGAGCTAACTATGGCTACACCTTC.

The rearrangement joins TRBV9 to TRBJ2-1; D tentatively fits TRBD1 or TRBD2 (6 bases each). Germline CDR1 SGDLS, CDR2 YYNGEE. The CDR3 is made up of 16 amino acids. Trimming took 0 bases from V and 5 from J, leaving 15 bases between them. The CDR3, as DNA: TGTGCCAGCAGCGTAGCGGGGGCGGATTATAACAATGAGCAGTTCTTC. Translated, it gives CASSVAGADYNNEQFF.

In its sample, this clone was seen once. CDR3 in DNA: TGTGCCAGCAGCGTAGGGCTAGCGGGTTTATACAATGAGCAGTTCTTC. This gives the protein CASSVGLAGLYNEQFF. V and J are TRBV9 and TRBJ2-1; the match to TRBD2 covers 8 bases. V was clipped by 0 bases and J by 4 bases; unmatched bases: 6. The germline gives CDR1 SGDLS, CDR2 YYNGEE. This CDR3 is built from 16 residues. Complete variable domain (other parts from reference TRBV9 and TRBJ2-1): DSGVTQTPKHLITATGQRVTLRCSPRSGDLSVYWYQQSLDQGLQFLIQYYNGEERAKGNILERFSAQQFPDLHSELNLSSLELGDSALYFCASSVGLAGLYNEQFFGPGTRLTVL.

The CDR3 DNA reads as TGTGCCAGCAGTACGCAAGTGGGGAACACTGAAGCTTTCTTT. This sequence encodes CASSTQVGNTEAFF. The V gene is TRBV6-5, the J gene TRBJ1-1; D uncertain. This CDR3 has 14 amino acids. CDR1 MNHEY and CDR2 SVGAGI come from the germline V gene. The V gene lost 5 bases and the J gene lost 1 base, with 11 bases spanning the gap.

The V gene is TRBV11-2, the J gene TRBJ2-7; TRBD2 matches at 10 bases. The CDR3 spans 15 residues. Germline V gene data show CDR1 as SGHAT and CDR2 as FQNNGV. Trimming removed 4 bases from V and 7 bases from J; junction bases left unmatched: 10. This CDR3 is CASSSGSGGAREQYF. CDR3 sequence (DNA): TGTGCCAGCAGCTCTGGGAGCGGGGGGGCGCGAGAGCAGTACTTC.

This clone was seen once. V is TRBV30 and J is TRBJ2-7, with D perhaps assigned TRBD1 or TRBD2 (5 bases each). Germline loops: CDR1 GTSNPN, CDR2 SVGIG (reference sequence). This CDR3 spans 13 amino acids. The germline V and J ends were trimmed by 6 bases and 3 bases, with 15 bases remaining between them. CDR3 in DNA: TGTGCCTGCGATACCCGGGACCTCTACGAGCAGTACTTC. Residues: CACDTRDLYEQYF.

The chain recombines TRBV9 with TRBJ1-2, with D unresolved. The CDR3 consists of 14 residues. In germline, CDR1 is SGDLS, CDR2 YYNGEE. V lost 2 bases and J 3 bases, leaving 11 bases between the germline ends. CDR3 nucleotides: TGTGCCAGCAGCGTCGTCACCCCCGACTATGGCTACACCTTC. It is translated as CASSVVTPDYGYTF. The full variable domain, with the rest looked up from reference TRBV9 and TRBJ1-2, is DSGVTQTPKHLITATGQRVTLRCSPRSGDLSVYWYQQSLDQGLQFLIQYYNGEERAKGNILERFSAQQFPDLHSELNLSSLELGDSALYFCASSVVTPDYGYTFGSGTRLTVV.

J is TRBJ1-2 and V is TRBV7-9, with D unresolved. This CDR3 region has 15 residues. Trimming stripped 2 bases from V and 2 bases from J, with 12 bases between. The germline V gene has CDR1 SEHNR and CDR2 FQNEAQ (reference sequence). In nucleotides, the CDR3 is TGTGCCAGCAGCTTACATTTTGACGCGAACTATGGCTACACCTTC. Its protein is CASSLHFDANYGYTF. Supplemented by reference TRBV7-9 and TRBJ1-2, the full variable domain reads DTGVSQNPRHKITKRGQNVTFRCDPISEHNRLYWYRQTLGQGPEFLTYFQNEAQLEKSRLLSDRFSAERPKGSFSTLEIQRTEQGDSAMYLCASSLHFDANYGYTFGSGTRLTVV.

The chain's CDR3 is CASSQDRSSGRNNEQFF. The CDR3, as DNA: TGCGCCAGCAGCCAAGATCGAAGTAGCGGGAGAAACAATGAGCAGTTCTTC. The gene calls are TRBV4-3 and TRBJ2-1; TRBD2 matches 9 bases. Germline V gives CDR1 LGHNA, CDR2 YSLEER. V shed 0 bases, J shed 5 bases, and the junction held 8 bases outside the gene matches. CDR3 length equals 17 residues.

The chain combines TRBV7-9 with TRBJ2-1, with D possibly TRBD2 on 5 matching bases. The V gene's germline CDR1 is SEHNR and CDR2 FQNEAQ (reference sequence). The CDR3 loop spans 16 amino acids. The ends were cut back, 6 bases at V and 1 base at J, with 16 bases in the middle. CDR3 DNA sequence: TGTGCCAGCAGACCAAGCGGCGGTACATCCTACAATGAGCAGTTCTTC. It encodes CASRPSGGTSYNEQFF.

CDR3 nucleotide sequence: TGCGCCAGCAGGCCGTCGAGCGGGGGGACCCAAGAGACCCAGTACTTC. It codes for CASRPSSGGTQETQYF. V is TRBV5-1 and J is TRBJ2-5, with 9 bases identical to TRBD2. The V segment lost 5 bases and the J segment 1 base; nucleotides outside the gene matches: 9. CDR1 and CDR2 (germline): SGHRS, YFSETQ. This CDR3 has 16 amino acids.

This clone was detected a few times. This chain links TRBV7-8 with TRBJ2-7; TRBD2 might be the D (5 bases). V gave up 1 base and J gave up 0 bases, with 13 bases separating them. This CDR3 has 16 amino acids. Per the germline V gene, CDR1 is SGHVS and CDR2 is FQNEAQ. The CDR3 bases are TGTGCCAGCAGCTTAGATCAGCGGAGGAGCTCCTACGAGCAGTACTTC. This sequence encodes CASSLDQRRSSYEQYF.

This chain connects TRBV2 to TRBJ1-2; D ambiguous. The germline V and J ends were trimmed by 7 bases and 0 bases, with 21 bases remaining between them. Germline values: CDR1 SNHLY, CDR2 FYNNEI. The CDR3 is made up of 17 amino acids. CDR3 region: CASMLSPGGPANYGYTF. The CDR3 DNA reads as TGTGCCAGCATGCTCAGCCCGGGAGGGCCAGCTAACTATGGCTACACCTTC.